The T cell receptor beta chain under discussion was sequenced for a study of technical replicates of blood from a handful of donors. On this clone: This sample includes further DNA sequences coding for the same CDR3.

Germline CDR1 MNHEY, CDR2 SMNVEV (reference sequence). The CDR3 covers 15 residues. V lost 3 bases, J lost 2 bases, and 11 bases lay in between. The assay was immunoSEQ multiplex PCR, and TCRdb's table has in-frame clones only and misses some. The profile covers under 100,000 clones, with around 96% appearing a single time and 0.3% to 0.35% taken by the ten largest. This sequence originates from a human donor in good health. The chain links TRBV27 to TRBJ1-5, with a possible D match to TRBD1 (6 bases). The sample was T cells isolated from PBMCs. This CDR3 reads CASSLAPGGNQPQHF. CDR3 bases: TGTGCCAGCAGTTTGGCTCCAGGGGGCAATCAGCCCCAGCATTTT.